Sequencing of this TCR beta chain was carried out in a study of CD8 T cells in ankylosing spondylitis (dated by TCRdb to the late 2010s). Turning to the overall study: The study set out to find disease-linked TCR variants by profiling T cell receptor beta repertoires in ankylosing spondylitis patients and healthy donors. The full study cohort comprised around 25 ankylosing spondylitis patients and around 100 healthy donors. Peripheral blood samples were taken, and synovial fluid was additionally collected from ankylosing spondylitis patients.

The sample holds a few counts of this clonotype. Its binding antigen is unknown. There are no base qualities to consult, and no much larger clone falls within one base. Results and caveats for the whole study, not just this receptor: Some TCR beta motif variants had previously been reported in synovial fluid and blood of reactive arthritis patients, which suggested common disease-initiation mechanisms. The disease-linked clones showed a CD8+ phenotype and occurred at relatively low frequencies in peripheral blood. According to the report, matched synovial fluid samples from ankylosing spondylitis patients were significantly enriched for the disease-linked clones. Blood from ankylosing spondylitis patients appeared to be characterized by a TCR beta motif composed of 7 to 9 highly homologous amino acid variants.

The run used an Illumina HiSeq 2500. TCR beta libraries were prepared by quantitative 5'-RACE with molecular barcodes. The authors' pipeline ran thus. Disease-linked TCR variants were identified with a new computational method built on a probabilistic model of VDJ rearrangement. TCRdb trimmed public reads at Q25 via fastp, called clones via MiXCR and kept in-frame beta chains. One record per CDR3 amino acid sequence lists the most common genes and DNA. Here the V and J calls rest on TCRdb's processing, not on the authors' analysis. The sample table lists 450,000 to 550,000 distinct CDR3 sequences, approximately 5% of them with a count of one. The top ten clonotypes cover around 3.6% of the sample. The germline V end is reduced by 5 bases and the J end by 7 bases; junction bases left unmatched: 15. From the cysteine up to the phenylalanine, the CDR3 has a length of 16 residues. The sequence is cut down to CDR3 DNA, 48 bases in frame from base 1. The germline V gene specifies MDHEN as CDR1 and SYDVKM as CDR2.

Here the chain combines TRBV28 and TRBJ2-5, with 8 junctional bases fitting TRBD1. The sequenced sample consisted of blood, either unsorted or a sorted T cell fraction (not recorded which). The sequence came from a male donor with ankylosing spondylitis. The CDR3 sequence is CASSPSGRGRLGTQYF. Here is the DNA: TGTGCCAGCAGTCCCTCTGGCAGGGGGCGTCTTGGGACCCAGTACTTC.